This TCR beta chain comes out of a study of T cells in Graves' hyperthyroidism and ophthalmopathy. Study-wide results and caveats: Prediction of ophthalmopathy progression came a median approximately 6.5 months pre-onset. Most expanded thyroid clonotypes above 0.001 recurred in blood.

It was RNA transcripts that yielded the amplified TCR beta CDR3 regions. HTBI primers were the set used in a first-round RT-PCR of the TCR CDR3. MiXCR, run by TCRdb on the multiplex PCR reads, gives a single entry per CDR3 protein. The sample includes about 400,000 distinct CDR3 sequences, about 14% of them seen just once. Under 3 months was the duration of disease in ophthalmopathy patients, who also had a Clinical Activity Score of at least 3 and a NOSPECS grade of at least 4. About this clonotype: Its cognate antigen is unknown.

Germline V lookup: CDR1 LNHNV, CDR2 YYDKDF (reference sequence). The CDR3 consists of 14 residues. The V segment lost 3 bases and the J segment 1 base; nucleotides outside the gene matches: 2. The material sequenced was blood. The sequence was collected from a man aged 45-65 years with Graves' ophthalmopathy. The V gene is TRBV15, the J gene TRBJ2-7; 8 nucleotides match TRBD1. CDR3 loop: CATSSGQGSYEQYF. The CDR3 nucleotides read TGTGCCACCAGCAGCGGACAGGGTTCCTACGAGCAGTACTTC.